This T cell receptor (beta chain) was recovered during a study of blood T cells in healthy people across ages. Study results and caveats: Strongly correlated with naive T cell percentage was TCR beta diversity. A conclusive naive versus antigen-experienced comparison was prevented by the unsorted PBMCs.

The germline V gene has CDR1 LNHNV and CDR2 YYDKDF (reference sequence). The CDR3 covers 12 residues. The V end lost 4 bases, the J end lost 8 bases, and 9 bases lay between the germline ends. Of note for this clonotype: Its antigen is currently unknown.

A second PCR, run for roughly 7 to 12 cycles, used a sample-barcoded 5' primer plus a J-beta primer mix. TCRdb used MiXCR to reprocess the 5' RACE reads, holding one entry per CDR3 protein. The sample consists of about 580,000 distinct CDR3 sequences, roughly 48% of them appearing once. The sample comprised blood. This TCR derives from a man older than 75 in good health. The J gene is TRBJ2-1, the V gene TRBV15; maybe TRBD1 (5 bases). CDR3: CATSKGVDEQFF. The CDR3 DNA sequence: TGTGCCACCAGCAAAGGGGTCGATGAGCAGTTCTTC. The full variable domain, its missing parts supplied by reference TRBV15 and TRBJ2-1, is DAMVIQNPRYQVTQFGKPVTLSCSQTLNHNVMYWYQQKSSQAPKLLFHYYDKDFNNEADTPDNFQSRRPNTSFCFLDIRSPGLGDTAMYLCATSKGVDEQFFGPGTRLTVL.